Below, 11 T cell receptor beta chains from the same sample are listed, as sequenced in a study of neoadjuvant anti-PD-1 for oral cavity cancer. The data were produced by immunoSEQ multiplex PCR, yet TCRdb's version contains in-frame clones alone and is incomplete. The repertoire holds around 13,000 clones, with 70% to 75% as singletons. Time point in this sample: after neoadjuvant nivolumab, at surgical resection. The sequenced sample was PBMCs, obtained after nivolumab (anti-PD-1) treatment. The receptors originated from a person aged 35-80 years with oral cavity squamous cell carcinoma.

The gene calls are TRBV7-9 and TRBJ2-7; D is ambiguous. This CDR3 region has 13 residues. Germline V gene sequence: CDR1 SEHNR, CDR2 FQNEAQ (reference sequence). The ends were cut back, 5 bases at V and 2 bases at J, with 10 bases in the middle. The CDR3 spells CASSPKGTYEQYF. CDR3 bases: TGTGCCAGCAGCCCAAAGGGTACCTACGAGCAGTACTTC.

The CDR3 loop is CASSVLARSYEQYF. In nucleotides, the CDR3 is TGTGCCAGCAGTGTTCTAGCTAGGTCCTACGAGCAGTACTTC. This chain connects TRBV6-1 to TRBJ2-7, with TRBD2 as a possible D gene (5 bases). The CDR3 has 14 amino acids. V lost 4 bases and J 1 base, leaving 11 bases between the germline ends. Germline CDR1 reads MNHNS; CDR2 reads SASEGT.

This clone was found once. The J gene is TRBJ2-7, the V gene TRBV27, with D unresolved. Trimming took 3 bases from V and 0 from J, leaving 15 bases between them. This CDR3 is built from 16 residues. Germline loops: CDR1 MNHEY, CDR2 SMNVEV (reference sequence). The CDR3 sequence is CASSFSRAMSSYEQYF. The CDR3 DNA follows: TGTGCCAGCAGTTTCTCCCGGGCCATGAGCTCCTACGAGCAGTACTTC.

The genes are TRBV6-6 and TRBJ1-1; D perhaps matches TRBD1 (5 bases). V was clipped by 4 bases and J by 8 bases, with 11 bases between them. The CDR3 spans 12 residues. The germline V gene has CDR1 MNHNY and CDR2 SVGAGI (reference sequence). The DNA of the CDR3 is TGTGCCAGCAGTTCCGGGGGGGAGGAAGCTTTCTTT. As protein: CASSSGGEEAFF.

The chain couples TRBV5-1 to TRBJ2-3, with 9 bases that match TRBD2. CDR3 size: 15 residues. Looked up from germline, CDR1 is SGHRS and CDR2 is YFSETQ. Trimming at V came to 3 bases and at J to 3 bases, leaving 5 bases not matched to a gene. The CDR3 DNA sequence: TGCGCCAGCAGCTCTCTAGCGGGGAGTACAGATACGCAGTATTTT. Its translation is CASSSLAGSTDTQYF.

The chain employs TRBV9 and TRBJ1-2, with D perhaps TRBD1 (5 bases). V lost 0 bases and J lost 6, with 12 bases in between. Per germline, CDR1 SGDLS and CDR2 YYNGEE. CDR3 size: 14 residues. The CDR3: CASSVDLGGDGYTF. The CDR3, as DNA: TGTGCCAGCAGCGTAGATCTCGGAGGGGATGGCTACACCTTC.

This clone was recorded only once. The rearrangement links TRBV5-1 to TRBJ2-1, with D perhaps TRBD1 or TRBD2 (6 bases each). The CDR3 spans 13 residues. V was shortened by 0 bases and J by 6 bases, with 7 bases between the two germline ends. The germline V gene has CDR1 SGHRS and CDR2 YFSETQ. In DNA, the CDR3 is TGCGCCAGCAGCTTGGAGGGGGGCAATGAGCAGTTCTTC. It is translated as CASSLEGGNEQFF.

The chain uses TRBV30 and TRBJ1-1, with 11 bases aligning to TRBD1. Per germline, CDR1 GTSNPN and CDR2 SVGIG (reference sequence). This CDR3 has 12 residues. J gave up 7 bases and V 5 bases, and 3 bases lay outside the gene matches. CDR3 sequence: CAWRTGGSEAFF. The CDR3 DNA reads TGTGCCTGGCGGACAGGGGGCAGTGAAGCTTTCTTT.

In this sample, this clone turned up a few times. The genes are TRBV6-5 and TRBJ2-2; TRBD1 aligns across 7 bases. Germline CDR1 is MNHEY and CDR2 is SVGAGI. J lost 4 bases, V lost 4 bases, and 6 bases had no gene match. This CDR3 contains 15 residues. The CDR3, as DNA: TGTGCCAGCAGTTCAGGACAGGAATTCACCGGGGAGCTGTTTTTT. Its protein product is CASSSGQEFTGELFF.

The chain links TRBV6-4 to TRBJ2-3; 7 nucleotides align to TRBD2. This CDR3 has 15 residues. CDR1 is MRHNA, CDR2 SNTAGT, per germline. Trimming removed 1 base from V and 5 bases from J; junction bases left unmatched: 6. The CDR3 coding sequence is TGTGCCAGCAGTGACTGGGGGAGCGGGGTAGATACGCAGTATTTT. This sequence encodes CASSDWGSGVDTQYF.

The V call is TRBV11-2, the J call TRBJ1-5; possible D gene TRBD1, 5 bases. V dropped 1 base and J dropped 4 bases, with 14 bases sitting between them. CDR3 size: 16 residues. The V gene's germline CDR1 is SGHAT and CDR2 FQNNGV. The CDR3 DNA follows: TGTGCCAGCAGCTTAGGTGTAGGGGCAGGGAATCAGCCCCAGCATTTT. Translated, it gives CASSLGVGAGNQPQHF.